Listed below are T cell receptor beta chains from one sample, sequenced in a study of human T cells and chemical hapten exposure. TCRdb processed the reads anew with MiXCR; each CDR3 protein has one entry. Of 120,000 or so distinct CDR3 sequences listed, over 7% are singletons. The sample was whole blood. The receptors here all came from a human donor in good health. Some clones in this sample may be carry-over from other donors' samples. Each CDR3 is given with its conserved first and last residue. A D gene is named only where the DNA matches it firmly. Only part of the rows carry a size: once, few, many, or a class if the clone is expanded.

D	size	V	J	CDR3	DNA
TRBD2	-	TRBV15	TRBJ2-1	CATSRGDSSGYEQFF	TGTGCCACCAGCAGAGGGGATAGTAGCGGGTATGAGCAGTTCTTC
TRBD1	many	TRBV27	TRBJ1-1	CASSLTGFSEAFF	TGTGCCAGCAGCCTGACAGGGTTCTCTGAAGCTTTCTTT
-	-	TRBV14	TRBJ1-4	CASSQGSGYEKLFF	TGTGCCAGCAGCCAAGGATCAGGGTACGAAAAACTGTTTTTT
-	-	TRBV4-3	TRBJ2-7	CASSQDAGSYEQYF	TGCGCCAGCAGCCAAGACGCAGGGTCCTACGAGCAGTACTTC
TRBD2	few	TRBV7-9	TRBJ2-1	CASSPSGASYNEQFF	TGTGCCAGCAGCCCTAGCGGGGCCTCCTACAATGAGCAGTTCTTC
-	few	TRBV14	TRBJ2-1	CASSQAAWGAKGEQFF	TGTGCCAGCAGCCAAGCGGCTTGGGGAGCGAAGGGTGAGCAGTTCTTC
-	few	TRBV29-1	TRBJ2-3	CSVDRFADTQYF	TGCAGCGTTGATAGGTTTGCAGATACGCAGTATTTT
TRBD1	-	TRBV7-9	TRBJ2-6	CASRQGTGANVLTF	TGTGCCAGCAGACAGGGGACTGGGGCCAACGTCCTGACTTTC
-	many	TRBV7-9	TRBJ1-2	CASSLPSGGYTF	TGTGCCAGCAGCTTACCGTCGGGGGGCTACACCTTC
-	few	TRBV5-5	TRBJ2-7	CASSFSGDEQYF	TGTGCCAGCAGCTTCTCGGGAGACGAGCAGTACTTC
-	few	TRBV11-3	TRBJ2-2	CASSGRENTGELFF	TGTGCCAGCAGCGGTAGGGAGAACACCGGGGAGCTGTTTTTT
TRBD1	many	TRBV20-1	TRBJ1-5	CSATNLGTGEGNQPQHF	TGCAGTGCTACGAACTTGGGGACAGGGGAGGGCAATCAGCCCCAGCATTTT
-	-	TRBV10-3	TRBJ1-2	CAISESIGRSVDGYTF	TGTGCCATCAGTGAGTCGATTGGGAGGTCGGTCGACGGCTACACCTTC
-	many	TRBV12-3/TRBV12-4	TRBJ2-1	CASSAGGSSNEQFF	TGTGCCAGCAGTGCTGGTGGATCCTCCAATGAGCAGTTCTTC
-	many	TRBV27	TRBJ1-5	CASRWNSNQPQHF	TGTGCCAGCAGGTGGAATAGCAATCAGCCCCAGCATTTT
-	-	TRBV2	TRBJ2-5	CATRRGAETQYF	TGTGCCACCCGGAGGGGCGCCGAGACCCAGTACTTC
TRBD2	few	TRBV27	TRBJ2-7	CASSRTSGGFLYEQYF	TGTGCCAGCAGCCGGACTAGCGGGGGATTCCTTTACGAGCAGTACTTC
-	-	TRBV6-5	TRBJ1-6	CASSTEKRYNSPLHF	TGTGCCAGCAGCACCGAAAAGCGCTATAATTCACCCCTCCACTTT
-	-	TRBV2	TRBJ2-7	CASSGGPSEQYF	TGTGCCAGCAGTGGTGGTCCTTCGGAGCAGTACTTC
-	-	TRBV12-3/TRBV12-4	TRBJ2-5	CASSRARQATTYQETQYF	TGTGCCAGCAGCCGCGCCCGGCAGGCAACTACGTACCAAGAGACCCAGTACTTC
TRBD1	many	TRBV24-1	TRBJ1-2	CATSDSRQGDGYTF	TGTGCCACCAGTGATTCCCGACAGGGAGATGGCTACACCTTC
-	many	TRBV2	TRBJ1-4	CASSETASNEKLFF	TGTGCCAGCAGTGAGACAGCGTCAAATGAAAAACTGTTTTTT
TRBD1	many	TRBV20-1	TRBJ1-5	CSVAITGDSNQPQHF	TGCAGTGTTGCGATAACAGGGGATAGCAATCAGCCCCAGCATTTT